These 19 T cell receptor beta chains share one sample of origin, sequenced in a study of metastatic and nonmetastatic thyroid tumors. Through MiXCR, TCRdb re-clonotyped the PCR reads. Found here are about 40,000 clones, about an eighth of them singletons; the top ten hold 20% to 25%. Patients underwent thyroid surgery, and none had received any treatment before it. Sequences were obtained from blood. The receptors come from a female donor with papillary thyroid cancer or a benign thyroid nodule (not recorded which). Some clones in this sample may be carry-over from other donors' samples.

This clone was picked up many times. The rearrangement uses TRBV20-1 and TRBJ2-7; TRBD2 aligns across 11 bases. Germline V gene data show CDR1 as DFQATT and CDR2 as SNEGSKA (reference sequence). This CDR3 is 16 amino acids long. Trimming at V came to 0 bases and at J to 5 bases, leaving 9 bases not matched to a gene. CDR3: CSARDRVLAGVNEQYF. In nucleotides, the CDR3 is TGCAGTGCTAGAGATCGGGTACTAGCGGGAGTGAACGAGCAGTACTTC.

This clone was recorded many times. The chain links TRBV5-1 to TRBJ2-4; 11 bases agree with TRBD2. Germline V lookup: CDR1 SGHRS, CDR2 YFSETQ. Trimming at V came to 4 bases and at J to 1 base, leaving 7 bases not matched to a gene. The CDR3 loop spans 17 amino acids. CDR3 coding DNA: TGCGCCAGCAGCCCGGGACTAGCGGAGGGGGCCAAAAACATTCAGTACTTC. Translated: CASSPGLAEGAKNIQYF.

This clone was recorded many times. The genes are TRBV20-1 and TRBJ1-1; D uncertain. Germline values: CDR1 DFQATT, CDR2 SNEGSKA (reference sequence). The V gene lost 2 bases and the J gene lost 0 bases, with 7 bases spanning the gap. The CDR3 sequence is 13 residues long. The chain's CDR3 is CSARQDMNTEAFF. The CDR3 nucleotides are TGCAGTGCTAGACAAGACATGAACACTGAAGCTTTCTTT.

Many counts were recorded for this clone. The rearrangement uses TRBV6-6 and TRBJ2-2; TRBD1 or TRBD2 may be the D gene (6 bases each). Trimming removed 4 bases from V and 4 bases from J, with 19 bases in between. This CDR3 is built from 17 residues. Germline V CDR1 and CDR2: MNHNY, SVGAGI (reference sequence). The CDR3 here is CASSLNRAGSGTGELFF. The CDR3 DNA sequence: TGTGCCAGCAGTTTAAACAGGGCGGGTAGCGGCACCGGGGAGCTGTTTTTT.

This chain links TRBV11-3 with TRBJ2-2, with D uncertain. The CDR3 spans 15 residues. The V end was cut by 10 bases, the J end by 10 bases, with 25 bases between. Germline CDR1 and CDR2: SGHNT and YENEEA. The CDR3 DNA reads as TGTGCCATCAGTAAAGGGCAGCCGAACACCTTGGAGCTGTTTTTT. Translated: CAISKGQPNTLELFF.

There are many counts of this clone. The chain recombines TRBV5-1 with TRBJ1-1, with D unclear. The germline V and J ends were trimmed by 5 bases and 5 bases, with 16 bases remaining between them. CDR1 SGHRS and CDR2 YFSETQ come from the germline V gene. The CDR3 runs 14 residues. For the CDR3, the DNA is TGCGCCAGCAGGGGCATGCTTAGGAGGACTGAAGCTTTCTTT. Translating gives CASRGMLRRTEAFF.

Many counts were recorded for this clone. V and J are TRBV5-1 and TRBJ1-1, with 10 bases lining up with TRBD1. The CDR3 contains 15 residues. Trimming at V came to 3 bases and at J to 2 bases, leaving 4 bases not matched to a gene. Germline-derived CDR1 and CDR2 are SGHRS and YFSETQ. Here the CDR3 reads CASSSGQGGNTEAFF. The CDR3 region has the DNA TGCGCCAGCAGCTCCGGACAGGGGGGCAACACTGAAGCTTTCTTT.

The table lists this clone with many counts. The rearrangement joins TRBV10-3 to TRBJ1-2, with D hard to call. Trimming left V 0 bases short and J 8 bases short, with 16 bases between. The CDR3 consists of 15 residues. From germline, CDR1 is ENHRY and CDR2 SYGVKD. The CDR3 nucleotides read TGTGCCATCAGTGAGTCCTCTAGAGGAGTGGGAGGCTACACCTTC. It specifies CAISESSRGVGGYTF.

This clone has at least ten counts. The rearrangement joins TRBV29-1 to TRBJ1-6, with 7 bases lining up with TRBD1. The trim removed 7 bases at V and 1 base at J, leaving 7 bases unmatched. The CDR3 covers 15 residues. The germline gives CDR1 SQVTM, CDR2 ANQGSEA. CDR3: CSGDRARSYNSPLHF. The CDR3 nucleotides are TGCAGCGGTGACAGGGCCCGGTCCTATAATTCACCCCTCCACTTT.

This clone was observed many times. This rearrangement joins TRBV19 to TRBJ1-5, with D perhaps TRBD1 (6 bases). This CDR3 has 15 residues. V shed 9 bases and J shed 4 bases, with 19 bases lying between them. The germline CDR1 and CDR2 sequences are LNHDA and SQIVND (reference sequence). CDR3 sequence reads: CASGGETGWNQPQHF. Here the CDR3 DNA reads TGTGCCAGCGGGGGGGAAACAGGGTGGAATCAGCCCCAGCATTTT.

Many counts were recorded for this clone. The sample holds other DNA sequences that translate to the same CDR3. This chain uses TRBV6-1 with TRBJ1-2; D is uncertain. The CDR3 runs to 14 residues. The V end was cut by 10 bases, the J end by 7 bases, with 22 bases between. Germline CDR1 and CDR2: MNHNS and SASEGT. CDR3 nucleotides: TGTGCCACAAAATCGGCAGGTCTGGTCGGTGGCTACACCTTC. Its translation: CATKSAGLVGGYTF.

This clone was seen at least ten times. This chain uses TRBV7-2 with TRBJ1-1; D possibly corresponds to TRBD1 (6 bases). V was pared by 5 bases and J by 1 base, with 8 bases between. CDR1 is SGHTA, CDR2 FQGNSA, per germline. The CDR3 runs 13 residues. The CDR3, as DNA: TGTGCCAGCAGCCCACAGGGGAACACTGAAGCTTTCTTT. Translated: CASSPQGNTEAFF. The entire variable domain, with the rest obtained from reference TRBV7-2 and TRBJ1-1, is as follows: GAGVSQSPSNKVTEKGKDVELRCDPISGHTALYWYRQSLGQGLEFLIYFQGNSAPDKSGLPSDRFSAERTGGSVSTLTIQRTQQEDSAVYLCASSPQGNTEAFFGQGTRLTVV.

This clone was seen at least ten times. The rearrangement links TRBV3-1 to TRBJ2-1; no firm D call. Per the germline V gene, CDR1 is LGHDT and CDR2 is YNNKEL (reference sequence). This CDR3 comprises 16 residues. Trimming pared 1 base from V and 1 base from J, leaving 11 bases between. The CDR3 DNA follows: TGTGCCAGCAGCCAAGTACCCCTAGGATCCTACAATGAGCAGTTCTTC. Residues: CASSQVPLGSYNEQFF.

This clone turned up a few times. V usage is TRBV6-1 and J usage is TRBJ1-3; 10 nucleotides align to TRBD1. CDR1 MNHNS and CDR2 SASEGT come from the germline V gene. V lost 8 bases to trimming and J lost 2 bases; unmatched junction nucleotides: 9. This CDR3 region has 16 residues. The CDR3 DNA is TGTGCCAGCTCCTTGGGGACAGGGGCGACTGGAAACACCATATATTTT. Protein: CASSLGTGATGNTIYF.

This clone was seen at least ten times. This chain joins TRBV27 and TRBJ1-2; no clear D. The CDR3 extends over 14 amino acids. With 5 bases removed from V and 0 bases from J, the gap between germline ends came to 10 bases. Germline V lookup: CDR1 MNHEY, CDR2 SMNVEV (reference sequence). CDR3 sequence: CASSPDGTNYGYTF. DNA of the CDR3: TGTGCCAGCAGTCCGGACGGGACTAACTATGGCTACACCTTC.

In its sample, this clone was seen many times. The rearrangement joins TRBV6-1 to TRBJ2-4; the D is unclear. This CDR3 has 17 amino acids. Germline V lookup: CDR1 MNHNS, CDR2 SASEGT. Trimming pared 2 bases from V and 0 bases from J, leaving 14 bases between. CDR3 residues: CASSELTGSIAKNIQYF. The CDR3 DNA sequence: TGTGCCAGCAGTGAACTTACCGGATCAATAGCCAAAAACATTCAGTACTTC.

This clone was seen repeatedly, ten times or more. The rearrangement links TRBV28 to TRBJ2-5, with D possibly TRBD1 on 5 matching bases. Germline-derived CDR1 and CDR2 are MDHEN and SYDVKM. V lost 4 bases to trimming and J lost 5 bases, with 17 bases between them. The CDR3 is made up of 15 amino acids. The CDR3 DNA is TGTGCCAGCAGTTCCGATCAGGGAATGGGCGAGACCCAGTACTTC. Its translation: CASSSDQGMGETQYF.

This clone was found many times. Compared with germline, one end of the junction differs, possibly owing to a read error. The V call is TRBV7-8, the J call TRBJ2-1; 10 positions agree with TRBD2. Per germline, CDR1 SGHVS and CDR2 FQNEAQ. CDR3 length: 16 amino acids. The CDR3 nucleotides are TGTGCCAGCAGCTTAGGAGCGGGAGGGTCCTTCAATGAGCAGTTCTTC. This gives the protein CASSLGAGGSFNEQFF. Full variable domain (remainder filled in from reference TRBV7-8 and TRBJ2-1): GAGVSQSPRYKVAKRGQDVALRCDPISGHVSLFWYQQALGQGPEFLTYFQNEAQLDKSGLPSDRFFAERPEGSVSTLKIQRTQQEDSAVYLCASSLGAGGSFNEQFFGPGTRLTVL.

The chain joins TRBV20-1 to TRBJ2-1, with 9 bases matching TRBD2. The CDR3 contains 16 residues. Trimming took 0 bases from V and 5 from J; bases not matched to a gene: 8. Germline loops: CDR1 DFQATT, CDR2 SNEGSKA (reference sequence). Written as DNA, the CDR3 is TGCAGTGCTAGAGACCCCGCGGGAGGGCCGAACAATGAGCAGTTCTTC. Residues: CSARDPAGGPNNEQFF.